The 9 T cell receptor beta chains below were found in one sample sequenced in a study of PD-1 blockade in classical Hodgkin lymphoma. Time point noted: cycle 4 day 1 (C4D1), after more than 5 weeks of nivolumab. No patient escaped relapse after autologous stem cell transplantation, and brentuximab vedotin exposure varied. Sequencing used immunoSEQ multiplex PCR; TCRdb keeps in-frame clones, though not all of them. The table shows over 60,000 clones, with more than 80% occurring only once. Specimen: peripheral blood mononuclear cells (PBMCs), collected before the fourth cycle of nivolumab. These receptors all stem from a human donor with classical Hodgkin lymphoma.

A single count supports this clone. J is TRBJ2-1 and V is TRBV6-6; either TRBD1 or TRBD2 may fit D (5 bases each). This CDR3 comprises 15 residues. With 5 bases removed from V and 2 bases from J, the gap between germline ends came to 13 bases. The V gene's germline CDR1 is MNHNY and CDR2 SVGAGI (reference sequence). The CDR3 DNA is TGTGCCAGCAGTCCTCCAGAGGGGACCTACAATGAGCAGTTCTTC. Protein product: CASSPPEGTYNEQFF.

By share of the sample, this clone is medium-sized. This rearrangement joins TRBV7-6 to TRBJ2-1; TRBD2 matches at 7 bases. The CDR3 covers 15 residues. In germline, CDR1 is SGHVS, CDR2 FNYEAQ. V gave up 5 bases and J gave up 1 base; unmatched junction bases: 5. This CDR3 is CASSPEAGSYNEQFF. DNA for the CDR3: TGTGCCAGCAGCCCCGAAGCGGGGTCCTACAATGAGCAGTTCTTC. Full variable domain (remainder filled in from reference TRBV7-6 and TRBJ2-1): GAGVSQSPRYKVTKRGQDVALRCDPISGHVSLYWYRQALGQGPEFLTYFNYEAQQDKSGLPNDRFSAERPEGSISTLTIQRTEQRDSAMYRCASSPEAGSYNEQFFGPGTRLTVL.

The rearrangement uses TRBV4-2 and TRBJ2-7, with D unresolved. V dropped 6 bases and J dropped 4 bases, with 16 bases sitting between them. This CDR3 has 14 residues. CDR1 is LGHNA and CDR2 is YNFKEQ in the germline V gene. CDR3 bases: TGTGCCAGCAGGACTTTCGTTTGGGGTTACGAGCAGTACTTC. The encoded protein is CASRTFVWGYEQYF.

This rearrangement joins TRBV2 to TRBJ2-5; 10 bases map to TRBD1. Germline V lookup: CDR1 SNHLY, CDR2 FYNNEI. The CDR3 contains 18 residues. The trim removed 2 bases at V and 5 bases at J, leaving 14 bases unmatched. CDR3 loop: CASSELRQGAYGWETQYF. CDR3 DNA: TGTGCCAGCAGTGAACTACGACAGGGGGCATACGGGTGGGAGACCCAGTACTTC.

V is TRBV5-4 and J is TRBJ2-2, with D perhaps TRBD1 (5 bases). This CDR3 has 15 amino acids. Germline assignment: CDR1 SGHNT and CDR2 YYREEE (reference sequence). V was cut by 1 base and J by 4 bases, with 11 bases left in between. The CDR3 coding sequence is TGTGCCAGCAGCTTGACAGGTCCGAGCACCGGGGAGCTGTTTTTT. Its translation is CASSLTGPSTGELFF.

This clone is a singleton in its sample. This chain links TRBV27 with TRBJ2-1; D remains unclear. V was clipped by 5 bases and J by 6 bases, with 11 bases between them. Germline loops: CDR1 MNHEY, CDR2 SMNVEV (reference sequence). The CDR3 consists of 13 residues. CDR3 sequence reads: CASSPLPPNEQFF. The CDR3 nucleotides are TGTGCCAGCAGTCCATTGCCGCCCAATGAGCAGTTCTTC.

The genes are TRBV27 and TRBJ1-5, with 7 nucleotides matching TRBD1. Trimming at V came to 6 bases and at J to 3 bases, leaving 2 bases not matched to a gene. CDR1 MNHEY and CDR2 SMNVEV come from the germline V gene (reference sequence). The CDR3 has 13 residues. The CDR3, as DNA: TGTGCCAGCAGCGACAGGGACAATCAGCCCCAGCATTTT. Its protein is CASSDRDNQPQHF.

The chain couples TRBV4-1 to TRBJ2-5; possibly TRBD1 for D (6 bases). This CDR3 is 13 amino acids long. Germline V lookup: CDR1 MGHRA, CDR2 YSYEKL. Trimming left V 0 bases short and J 9 bases short, with 11 bases between. The CDR3 reads CASSQDPSGAQYF. The CDR3 DNA reads TGCGCCAGCAGCCAAGATCCCTCAGGGGCCCAGTACTTC.

The rearrangement uses TRBV7-2 and TRBJ1-2; a possible D gene is TRBD1 (6 bases). This CDR3 region has 15 residues. Germline V CDR1 and CDR2: SGHTA, FQGNSA. The V and J ends lost 0 bases and 5 bases respectively, with 13 bases between them. As DNA, the CDR3 is TGTGCCAGCAGCTTAGCCCGGACAGAGCTTTATGGCTACACCTTC. This codes for CASSLARTELYGYTF. Variable domain in full (rest from reference TRBV7-2 and TRBJ1-2): GAGVSQSPSNKVTEKGKDVELRCDPISGHTALYWYRQSLGQGLEFLIYFQGNSAPDKSGLPSDRFSAERTGGSVSTLTIQRTQQEDSAVYLCASSLARTELYGYTFGSGTRLTVV.